In terms of frequency, the clone carrying this TCR beta chain is hyperexpanded. The sample is drawn from a study of T cell clusters in autoimmune cytopenias. One tube held mixed TRB-A and TRB-B primer pools for touch-down PCR. TCRdb processed the multiplex PCR reads again and assigns one entry to each CDR3 protein, with no DNA. The specimen's table records over 650 distinct CDR3 sequences. Germline CDR1 reads SQVTM; CDR2 reads ANQGSEA. The CDR3 sequence is 13 residues long. Roughly 38,000 genome equivalents of blood DNA were amplified for TRB. The same data also went into a second study, on T cell repertoires in aging, cancer and after chemotherapy. That study adds: Donor ages fell into six groups from 30 or younger up to 70 or older.

What was sequenced was peripheral blood. This receptor was identified in a human donor with chronic lymphocytic leukemia. The V gene is TRBV29-1, the J gene TRBJ1-2; the D gene TCRdb calls, TRBD1, cannot be checked with no DNA. CDR3 region: CSVERDTDYGYTF.